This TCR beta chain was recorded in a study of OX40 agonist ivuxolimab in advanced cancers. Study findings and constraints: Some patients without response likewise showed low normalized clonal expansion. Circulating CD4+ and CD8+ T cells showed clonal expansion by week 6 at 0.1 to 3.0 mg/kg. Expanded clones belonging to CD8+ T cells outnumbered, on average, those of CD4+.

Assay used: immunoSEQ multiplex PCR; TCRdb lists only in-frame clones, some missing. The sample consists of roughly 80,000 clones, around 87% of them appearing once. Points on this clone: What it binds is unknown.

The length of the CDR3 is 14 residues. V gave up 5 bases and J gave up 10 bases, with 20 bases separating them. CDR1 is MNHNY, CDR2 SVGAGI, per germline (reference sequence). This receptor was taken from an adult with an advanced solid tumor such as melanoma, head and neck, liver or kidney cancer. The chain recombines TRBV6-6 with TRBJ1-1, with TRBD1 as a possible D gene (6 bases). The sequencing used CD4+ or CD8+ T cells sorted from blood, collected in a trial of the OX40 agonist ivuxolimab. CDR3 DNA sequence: TGTGCCAGCAGTGCCATCCGGACAGCCTCTCGAGCTTTCTTT. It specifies CASSAIRTASRAFF.